Listed below are T cell receptor beta chains from one sample, sequenced in a study of T cell repertoires in cytomegalovirus infection. Antigen specificity for these receptors is unknown. TCRdb re-derived calls from the reads in MiXCR, one entry per CDR3 protein. The table has about 330,000 distinct CDR3 sequences, about 34% seen once. This material consisted of cultured PBMCs, taken from culture after CMV antigen stimulation. The receptors were sampled from a human donor in good health (CMV status not recorded). Some clones in this sample may be carry-over from other donors' samples. CDR3s include the opening cysteine and the closing phenylalanine or tryptophan. A D gene is named only where the DNA matches it firmly. Clone sizes are given selectively: once, few, many, or a class where the clone is expanded.

cdr3_aa cdr3_nt d_call j_call v_call clone_size
CASSPWGVSGTDTQYF TGTGCCAGCAGCCCTTGGGGAGTATCAGGCACAGATACGCAGTATTTT NA TRBJ2-3 TRBV7-8 many
CASSLALAGVDTQYF TGTGCCAGCAGTTTAGCACTAGCGGGAGTCGATACGCAGTATTTT TRBD2 TRBJ2-3 TRBV27 NA
CASSGGGRNEQFF TGTGCCAGCTCGGGCGGAGGGCGCAATGAGCAGTTCTTC NA TRBJ2-1 TRBV28 NA
CASSPYKGTAKNTGELFF TGTGCCAGCAGCCCGTACAAGGGGACAGCCAAGAACACCGGGGAGCTGTTTTTT TRBD1 TRBJ2-2 TRBV14 few
CASSSQGANTEAFF TGTGCCAGCAGCAGTCAGGGGGCGAACACTGAAGCTTTCTTT TRBD1 TRBJ1-1 TRBV7-2 NA
CASRPGTNRDTQYF TGTGCCAGCAGACCCGGGACGAATAGAGATACGCAGTATTTT NA TRBJ2-3 TRBV7-2 many
CASSLSGRREETQYF TGTGCCAGCAGCCTGAGCGGGAGGCGGGAAGAGACCCAGTACTTC TRBD2 TRBJ2-5 TRBV7-9 NA
CASSSETQYF TGTGCCAGCAGCTCAGAGACCCAGTACTTC NA TRBJ2-5 TRBV7-9 few
CSARTAEDSNQPQHF TGCAGTGCCAGGACAGCGGAAGATAGCAATCAGCCCCAGCATTTT NA TRBJ1-5 TRBV20-1 NA
CASSLLRTSGTSTDTQYF TGTGCCAGCAGTTTACTGAGGACTAGCGGTACTAGCACAGATACGCAGTATTTT TRBD2 TRBJ2-3 TRBV27 NA
CASSLALGQGGDGYTF TGTGCCAGCAGTTTAGCCCTTGGACAGGGGGGCGATGGCTACACCTTC TRBD1 TRBJ1-2 TRBV7-3 few
CASSGQGTTEAFF TGTGCCAGCAGCGGACAGGGTACCACTGAAGCTTTCTTT TRBD1 TRBJ1-1 TRBV6-1 NA
CASTPVTEAFF TGTGCCAGCACCCCGGTCACTGAAGCTTTCTTT NA TRBJ1-1 TRBV12-3/TRBV12-4 few
CSARSSFGGEQGYGYTF TGCAGTGCTAGATCTTCTTTTGGCGGAGAGCAGGGGTATGGCTACACCTTC NA TRBJ1-2 TRBV20-1 few
CATSRDGGRNQPQHF TGTGCCACCAGCAGAGATGGCGGCCGCAATCAGCCCCAGCATTTT NA TRBJ1-5 TRBV15 few
CASSYQDQGVVYGYTF TGTGCCAGCAGTTACCAAGACCAGGGGGTTGTGTATGGCTACACCTTC TRBD1 TRBJ1-2 TRBV6-2/TRBV6-3 few
CASTPGQGANYGYTF TGTGCCAGCACCCCAGGACAGGGGGCTAACTATGGCTACACCTTC TRBD1 TRBJ1-2 TRBV7-2 NA
CASTPGPDYEQYF TGTGCCAGTACCCCCGGGCCAGACTACGAGCAGTACTTC NA TRBJ2-7 TRBV19 NA
CASSFRRGQLMNTEAFF TGTGCCAGCAGCTTTAGACGAGGACAGTTGATGAACACTGAAGCTTTCTTT NA TRBJ1-1 TRBV7-8 many
CASSPVLAGSYEQYF TGTGCCAGCAGCCCAGTACTAGCGGGTTCCTACGAGCAGTACTTC TRBD2 TRBJ2-7 TRBV7-2 many
CSAGGLAGGRIQQFF TGCAGTGCTGGCGGACTAGCGGGAGGGAGGATACAGCAGTTCTTC TRBD2 TRBJ2-1 TRBV20-1 NA
CASSHPGGVEAFF TGTGCCAGCAGCCATCCCGGGGGGGTTGAAGCTTTCTTT NA TRBJ1-1 TRBV11-3 many
CSANRAWQFF TGCAGTGCAAATAGGGCCTGGCAGTTCTTC NA TRBJ2-1 TRBV20-1 NA
CASSSGFGNTIYF TGTGCCAGCAGCTCCGGCTTTGGAAACACCATATATTTT NA TRBJ1-3 TRBV7-3 many
CASSAGTALYQETQYF TGTGCCAGCAGCGCCGGGACAGCTTTGTACCAAGAGACCCAGTACTTC TRBD1 TRBJ2-5 TRBV9 few
CASNILAGGYEQYF TGTGCCAGCAACATTCTAGCGGGAGGCTACGAGCAGTACTTC TRBD2 TRBJ2-7 TRBV7-2 few
CASSLSHWMGLANTGELFF TGTGCCAGCAGTTTATCCCACTGGATGGGACTAGCTAACACCGGGGAGCTGTTTTTT TRBD2 TRBJ2-2 TRBV28 NA
CASTSSSPGTGFVGANEKLFF TGTGCCAGCACCAGTTCGAGCCCCGGGACAGGGTTCGTTGGGGCTAATGAAAAACTGTTTTTT TRBD1 TRBJ1-4 TRBV27 NA
CATSSIQVGVDEQYF TGTGCCACCAGCAGTATACAGGTCGGTGTGGACGAGCAGTACTTC NA TRBJ2-7 TRBV15 NA
CASSETGGSTEAFF TGTGCCAGCAGTGAAACGGGGGGGAGCACTGAAGCTTTCTTT NA TRBJ1-1 TRBV2 few
CASSGQDGSNQPQHF TGTGCCAGTAGTGGACAGGACGGTAGCAATCAGCCCCAGCATTTT TRBD1 TRBJ1-5 TRBV19 NA
CASSRPTEGARETQYF TGTGCCAGCAGCCGCCCAACGGAGGGGGCACGGGAGACCCAGTACTTC NA TRBJ2-5 TRBV4-2 NA
CSVEPIGTSGRETQYF TGCAGCGTTGAGCCAATTGGGACTAGCGGGAGAGAGACCCAGTACTTC TRBD2 TRBJ2-5 TRBV29-1 NA
CASSSFNYGYTF TGTGCCAGCAGCTCATTTAACTATGGCTACACCTTC NA TRBJ1-2 TRBV7-2 NA
CATSQFGQLNTGELFF TGTGCCACCTCCCAATTTGGGCAGCTGAACACCGGGGAGCTGTTTTTT NA TRBJ2-2 TRBV6-1 few
CASSYEGAGTDTQYF TGTGCCAGCAGTTATGAGGGAGCGGGGACAGATACGCAGTATTTT TRBD2 TRBJ2-3 TRBV12-3/TRBV12-4 few